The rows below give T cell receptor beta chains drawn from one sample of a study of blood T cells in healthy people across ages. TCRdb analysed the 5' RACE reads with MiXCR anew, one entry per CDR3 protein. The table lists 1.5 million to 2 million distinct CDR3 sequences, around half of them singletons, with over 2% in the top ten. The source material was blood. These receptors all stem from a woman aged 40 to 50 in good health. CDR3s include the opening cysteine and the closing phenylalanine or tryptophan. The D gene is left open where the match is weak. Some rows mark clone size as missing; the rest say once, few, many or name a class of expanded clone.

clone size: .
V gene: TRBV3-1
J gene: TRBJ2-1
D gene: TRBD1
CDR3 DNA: TGTGCCAGCAGCCAAGTGGGAACAGGGGAGGAGCAGTTCTTC
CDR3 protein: CASSQVGTGEEQFF

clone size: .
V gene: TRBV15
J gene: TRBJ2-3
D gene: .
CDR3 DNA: TGTGCCACCAGCAGAGATCTAGGGAAAGATACGCAGTATTTT
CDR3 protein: CATSRDLGKDTQYF

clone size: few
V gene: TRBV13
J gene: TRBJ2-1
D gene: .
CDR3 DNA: TGTGCCAGCAGCTTACGGAGTCCGGAGCAGTTCTTC
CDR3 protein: CASSLRSPEQFF

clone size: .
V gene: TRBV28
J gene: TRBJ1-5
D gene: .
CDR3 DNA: TGTGCCAGCAGTTTATGGACGGGTAGCAATCAGCCCCAGCATTTT
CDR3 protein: CASSLWTGSNQPQHF

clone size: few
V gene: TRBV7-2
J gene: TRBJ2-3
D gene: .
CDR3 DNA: TGTGCCAGCACCTCGACCCACGCGCTGACAGATACGCAGTATTTT
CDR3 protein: CASTSTHALTDTQYF

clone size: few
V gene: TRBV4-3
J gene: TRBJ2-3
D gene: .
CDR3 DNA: TGCGCCAGCAGCCAAGATCGGGGGGCCCCCACAGATACGCAGTATTTT
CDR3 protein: CASSQDRGAPTDTQYF

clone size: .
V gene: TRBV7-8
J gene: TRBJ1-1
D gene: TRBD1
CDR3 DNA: TGTGCCAGCAGCCTTAATACAGGGGTCATGAACACTGAAGCTTTCTTT
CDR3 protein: CASSLNTGVMNTEAFF

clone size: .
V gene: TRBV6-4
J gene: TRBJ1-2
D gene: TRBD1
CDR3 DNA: TGTGCCAGCCGTAGCGGGACAGGGACGGGCTACACCTTC
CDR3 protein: CASRSGTGTGYTF

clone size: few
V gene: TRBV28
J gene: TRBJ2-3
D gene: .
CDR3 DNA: TGTGCCAGCACCCCGAACACAGATACGCAGTATTTT
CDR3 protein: CASTPNTDTQYF

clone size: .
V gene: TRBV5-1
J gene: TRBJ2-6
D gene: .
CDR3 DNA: TGCGCCAGCAGCCCTAGGCAGTCTGGGGCCAACGTCCTGACTTTC
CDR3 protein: CASSPRQSGANVLTF

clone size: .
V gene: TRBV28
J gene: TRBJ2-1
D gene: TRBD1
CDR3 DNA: TGTGCCAGCGCCAGGGGGCATGGTGGGAATGAGCAGTTCTTC
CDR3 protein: CASARGHGGNEQFF

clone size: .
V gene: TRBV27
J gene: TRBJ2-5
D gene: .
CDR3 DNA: TGTGCCAGCAGTTTATTGGGGCAGGTCTTCCAAGAGACCCAGTACTTC
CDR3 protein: CASSLLGQVFQETQYF

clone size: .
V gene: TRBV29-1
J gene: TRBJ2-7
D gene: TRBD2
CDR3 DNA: TGCAGCGTTGAAGCTCTCGGGGGGGCCTGGGACGAGCAGTACTTC
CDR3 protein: CSVEALGGAWDEQYF

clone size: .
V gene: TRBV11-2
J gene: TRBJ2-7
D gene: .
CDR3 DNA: TGTGCCAGCAGCCTTCAGGCCTCTAGGACCGAGCAGTACTTC
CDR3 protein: CASSLQASRTEQYF

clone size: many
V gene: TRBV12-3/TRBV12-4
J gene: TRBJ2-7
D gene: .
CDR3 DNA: TGTGCCAGCAGCTTAGGACGGCACGAGCAGTACTTC
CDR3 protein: CASSLGRHEQYF

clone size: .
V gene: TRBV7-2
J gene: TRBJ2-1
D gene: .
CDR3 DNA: TGTGTCAGCAGCTCCGCGTGGAATGAGCAGTTCTTC
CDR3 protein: CVSSSAWNEQFF

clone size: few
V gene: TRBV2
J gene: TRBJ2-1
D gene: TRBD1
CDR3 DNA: TGTGCCACCAGGGGGTCCTACAATGAGCAGTTCTTC
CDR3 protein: CATRGSYNEQFF

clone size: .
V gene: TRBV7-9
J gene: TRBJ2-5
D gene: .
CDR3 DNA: TGTGCCAGCAGCCCAGAACAGGGTGTGGAGACCCAGTACTTC
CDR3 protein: CASSPEQGVETQYF

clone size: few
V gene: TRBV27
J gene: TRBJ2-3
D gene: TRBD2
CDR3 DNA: TGTGCCAGCAGCTGGGACTACAGCACAGATACGCAGTATTTT
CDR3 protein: CASSWDYSTDTQYF

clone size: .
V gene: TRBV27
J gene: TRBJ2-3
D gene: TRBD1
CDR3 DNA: TGTGCCAGCAGTTACCCAACCGCCCAGGGACAGGGGTCAGATACGCAGTATTTT
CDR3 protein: CASSYPTAQGQGSDTQYF

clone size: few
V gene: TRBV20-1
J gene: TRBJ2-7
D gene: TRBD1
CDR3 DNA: TGCAGTGCTAGAGAAAGAGGGGGCAACTACGAGCAGTACTTC
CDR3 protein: CSARERGGNYEQYF

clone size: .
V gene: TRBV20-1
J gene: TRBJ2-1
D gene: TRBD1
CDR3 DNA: TGCAGTGCTAGAATAGGCGGGGGACAGGGGGCGATTGGTATTCGTGAGCAGTTCTTC
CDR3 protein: CSARIGGGQGAIGIREQFF

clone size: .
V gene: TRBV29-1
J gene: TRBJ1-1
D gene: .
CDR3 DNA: TGCAGCGTCCCAACCACCTTAGCACTGAACACTGAAGCTTTCTTT
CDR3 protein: CSVPTTLALNTEAFF

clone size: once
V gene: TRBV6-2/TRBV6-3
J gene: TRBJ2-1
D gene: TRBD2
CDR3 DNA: TGTGCCAGCAGTGCGATCTTAGCGGGGGGGATAAATGAGCAGTTCTTC
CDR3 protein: CASSAILAGGINEQFF

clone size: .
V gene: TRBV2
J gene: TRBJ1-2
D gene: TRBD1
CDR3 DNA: TGTGCCAGCAGTGGGACAGGGGGCGATGGCTACACCTTC
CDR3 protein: CASSGTGGDGYTF

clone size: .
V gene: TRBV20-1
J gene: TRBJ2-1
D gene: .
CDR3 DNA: TGCAGTGCTAGAGATGGGGCCTACTGGGATGAGCAGTTCTTC
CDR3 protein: CSARDGAYWDEQFF

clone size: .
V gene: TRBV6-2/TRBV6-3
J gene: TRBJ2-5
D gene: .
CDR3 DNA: TGTGCCAGCAGTTACTCCGAGGGAAACAATGAGCAGTACTTC
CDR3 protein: CASSYSEGNNEQYF